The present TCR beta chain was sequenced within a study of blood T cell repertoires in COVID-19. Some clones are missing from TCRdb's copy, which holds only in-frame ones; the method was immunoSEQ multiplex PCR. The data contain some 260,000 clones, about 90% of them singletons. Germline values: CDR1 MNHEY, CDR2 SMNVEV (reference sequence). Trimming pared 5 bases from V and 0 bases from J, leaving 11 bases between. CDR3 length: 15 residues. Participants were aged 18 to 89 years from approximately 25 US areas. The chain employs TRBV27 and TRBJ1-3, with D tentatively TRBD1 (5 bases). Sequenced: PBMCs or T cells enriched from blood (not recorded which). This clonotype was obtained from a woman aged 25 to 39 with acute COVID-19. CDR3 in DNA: TGTGCCAGCAGTACAGGCGCATTCTCTGGAAACACCATATATTTT. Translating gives CASSTGAFSGNTIYF.